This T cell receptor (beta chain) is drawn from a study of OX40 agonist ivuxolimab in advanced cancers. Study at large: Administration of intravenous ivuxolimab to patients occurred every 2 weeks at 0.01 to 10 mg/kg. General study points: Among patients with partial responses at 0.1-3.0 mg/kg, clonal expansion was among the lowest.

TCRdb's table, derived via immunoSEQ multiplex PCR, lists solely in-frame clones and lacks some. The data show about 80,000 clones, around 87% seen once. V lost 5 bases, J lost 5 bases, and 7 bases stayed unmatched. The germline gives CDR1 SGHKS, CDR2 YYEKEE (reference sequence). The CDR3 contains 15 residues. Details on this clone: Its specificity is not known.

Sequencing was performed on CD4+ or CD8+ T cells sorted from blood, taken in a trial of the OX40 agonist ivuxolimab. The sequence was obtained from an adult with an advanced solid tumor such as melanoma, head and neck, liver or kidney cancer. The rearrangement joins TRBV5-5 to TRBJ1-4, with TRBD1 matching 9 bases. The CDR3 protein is CASSQPGQGNEKLFF. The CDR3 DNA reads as TGTGCCAGCAGTCAACCCGGACAGGGGAATGAAAAACTGTTTTTT.